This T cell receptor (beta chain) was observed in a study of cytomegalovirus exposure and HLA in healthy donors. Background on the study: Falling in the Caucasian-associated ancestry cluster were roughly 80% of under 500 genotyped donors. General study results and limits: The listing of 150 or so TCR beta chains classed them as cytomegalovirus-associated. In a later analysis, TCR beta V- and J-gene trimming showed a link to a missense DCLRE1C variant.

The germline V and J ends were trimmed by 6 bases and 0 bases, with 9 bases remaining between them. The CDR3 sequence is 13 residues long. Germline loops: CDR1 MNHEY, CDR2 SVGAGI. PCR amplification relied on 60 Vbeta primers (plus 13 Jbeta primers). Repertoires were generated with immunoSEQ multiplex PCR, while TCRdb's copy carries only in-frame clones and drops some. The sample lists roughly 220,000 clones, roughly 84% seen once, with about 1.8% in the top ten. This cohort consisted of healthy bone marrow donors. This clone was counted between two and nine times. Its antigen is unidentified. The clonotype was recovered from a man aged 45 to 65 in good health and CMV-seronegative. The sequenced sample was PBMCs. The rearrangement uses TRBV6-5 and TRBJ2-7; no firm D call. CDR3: CASRPPSSYEQYF. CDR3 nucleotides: TGTGCCAGCAGGCCTCCGAGCTCCTACGAGCAGTACTTC.